The T cell receptor beta chain described here comes from a study of cytomegalovirus exposure and HLA in healthy donors. The PCR had 60 Vbeta and 13 Jbeta primers. Produced via immunoSEQ multiplex PCR; TCRdb's table is partial and in-frame only. The sample includes around 200,000 clones, roughly 88% of them seen just once. At the time of sampling, donors were nominally healthy, though unrecorded immune exposures were likely. CDR3 length: 15 amino acids. The germline V gene encodes CDR1 LNHDA and CDR2 SQIVND (reference sequence). V shed 6 bases and J 5 bases; nucleotides not matched to a gene: 9. Study findings and constraints: Further analysis was carried out later, and it showed several of the most significant clusters appearing linked to common viral pathogens. Prior analysis indicated that the majority of TCR beta V segments exhibited productivity approximately 87% or approximately 30% of the time. Most sequenced TCRs were rare (though some public TCRs occurred in many donors).

As concerns this clone: Its antigen is not known.

The TCR was taken from a girl aged 2-10 years in good health and CMV-seropositive. The gene calls are TRBV19 and TRBJ1-5; 8 nucleotides agree with TRBD1. The sequencing sample was made of PBMCs. The CDR3 DNA follows: TGTGCCAGTAGCCCACAGGGGGTTGGTTATCAGCCCCAGCATTTT. As protein: CASSPQGVGYQPQHF.